This T cell receptor beta chain derives from a study of blood T cell repertoires in COVID-19 (TCRdb year 2020). In terms of the full investigation: Samples from collaborators originated in the United States, Italy and Spain and spanned both the acute and convalescent phases of COVID-19. The prospective study material was composed of cDNA or gDNA derived from T cells, B-cell-depleted T cells, or PBMCs. The dataset comprised deeply sampled blood TCRbeta repertoires from subjects exposed to, actively infected with, or recovered from COVID-19. The repertoires were made available in a free public database intended to serve as a resource for research on the immune response to SARS-CoV-2. The samples were drawn from two sources: the first 160 participants of the ongoing ImmuneRACE study, and approximately 1,300 subjects contributed by 6 global collaborators. Nearly every sample came with metadata listing a de-identified subject ID, COVID-19 status, age in years and sex. Where available, HLA class I and class II types were obtained from metadata supplied by the sample provider rather than from assay-based typing. On the study overall, not on this receptor specifically: How much clinical and demographic metadata was included differed by source and by participant, and the metadata was provided uncurated.

As for this clone: Its antigen is still unknown. Base qualities are not recorded, but no much larger clone differs from it by a single base.

Collaborating institutions collected whole blood in K2EDTA tubes following their own protocols. Collaborator samples were shipped for TCRbeta analysis as frozen whole blood, isolated PBMCs, or DNA extracted from either sample type. The immunoSEQ Assay, a bias-controlled multiplex PCR, was used to amplify TCRbeta CDR3 regions from genomic DNA. The study's processing was this. Within the assay, amplification of reference gene primers was used to estimate how many nucleated cells each sample contained. To quantify the absolute abundance of each unique TCRbeta CDR3 rearrangement, sequence reads were collapsed and filtered. For each sample, productive Simpson clonality was calculated as the square root of Simpson's diversity index across productive rearrangements. The table comes from immuneACCESS by way of TCRdb, which keeps in-frame sequences with V and J called. Part of the clones is missing from these tables; in studies checked, under half for an unresolved V gene and the rest for unknown reasons. The V and J calls and clone size are taken from that table; D and trimming were inferred from the DNA. For this sample the table gives under 100,000 clones, of which approximately 88% were detected only once. 3% to 3.5% of the sample is taken by the ten largest.

The sequence was collected from a woman aged 65 to 85 with acute or convalescent COVID-19. The source material was peripheral blood.

CDR3 sequence: CASGTGTGLVGELFF. The DNA sequence is TGTGCTAGTGGTACGGGAACAGGGTTGGTCGGGGAGCTGTTTTTT. The rearrangement combines TRBV12-5 with TRBJ2-2; TRBD1 is perhaps the D gene, given 6 matching bases. V loses 5 bases of germline sequence and J loses 7 bases, and the interval between the two ends is 17 bases. Its CDR3 holds 15 amino acids, cysteine through phenylalanine. Only the CDR3 region is kept as DNA, spanning 45 bases read in frame from base 1. The germline V gene yields LGHNT for CDR1 and FRNRAP for CDR2.